The 2 T cell receptor beta chains below were found in one sample sequenced in a study of shared clonotypes between healthy human individuals (dated by TCRdb to the early 2020s). CD8 naive samples were obtained by positive selection for CCR7 among CD45RO-negative cells, yielding a CD45RA+CCR7+ population from which TemRA cells were excluded. Library prep was done by the immunoSEQ multiplex PCR assay. In its TCRdb copy, this immuneACCESS table keeps in-frame sequences only and misses some clones. Where compared with another copy, unresolved V genes explain less than half of these, and the others have no known cause. For this sample there are about 2.1 million clones; roughly 93% appear just once. The top ten constitute around 1.8% of the sample. The sample consisted of naive CD8+ T cells from PBMCs. Interpreted using the paper, the cell subset or site label stands for: CD45RA+CCR7+. All receptors come from a young man in good health. Some clones in this sample may be carry-over from other donors' samples.

J is TRBJ2-7 and V is TRBV27; no definite D call. CDR3 length: 16 amino acids. V dropped 5 bases and J dropped 2 bases, with 19 bases sitting between them. Germline CDR1 reads MNHEY; CDR2 reads SMNVEV (reference sequence). CDR3 sequence: CASSPGPGIPAYEQYF. CDR3 nucleotide sequence: TGTGCCAGCAGTCCCGGCCCGGGCATACCTGCCTACGAGCAGTACTTC.

The V gene is TRBV29-1, the J gene TRBJ2-2; TRBD2 matches at 11 bases. Germline CDR1 and CDR2: SQVTM and ANQGSEA. The CDR3 is 15 residues long. V shed 4 bases, J shed 6 bases, and the junction held 7 bases outside the gene matches. CDR3 in DNA: TGCAGCGTTGGTGCGACTAGCGGGATAGCCGGGGAGCTGTTTTTT. The encoded protein is CSVGATSGIAGELFF.